The clone carrying this TCR beta chain was counted a single time. The data derive from a study of T cells in localized non-small cell lung cancer. The CDR3 covers 12 residues. Trimming removed 1 base from V and 6 bases from J, with 4 bases in between. Germline assignment: CDR1 LNHNV and CDR2 YYDKDF (reference sequence). Assay: immunoSEQ multiplex PCR; the TCRdb copy retains only in-frame clones and omits some. Altogether under 150,000 clones are present, 89% being singletons, with the ten largest covering over 1.5%. The rearrangement links TRBV15 to TRBJ1-5; D is undetermined. The material was peripheral blood, obtained before any cancer treatment. This receptor was identified in an older female donor with stage I lung adenocarcinoma. The CDR3 sequence: CATSRGRQPQHF. The DNA of the CDR3 is TGTGCCACCAGCAGAGGGCGTCAGCCCCAGCATTTT.